These T cell receptor beta chains were read from a single sample in a study of beta chain features in type 1 diabetes. Produced via immunoSEQ multiplex PCR; TCRdb's table is partial and in-frame only. The repertoire holds some 250,000 clones, under 13% seen once, with about 0.018% in the top ten. The sequenced sample consisted of naive CD4+ T cells from blood. These receptors came from a man aged 25-40 years with type 1 diabetes. Both conserved end residues are part of each CDR3. The order of the fields is J gene, clone size, V gene, D gene, CDR3 DNA, CDR3 protein. The D gene is left open where the match is weak. Only part of the rows carry a size: once, few, many, or a class if the clone is expanded.

j_gene: TRBJ1-1; abundance: few; v_gene: TRBV18; d_gene: TRBD1; CDR3nt: TGTGCCAGCTCACCTTGGACAGGGGCGAACACTGAAGCTTTCTTT; CDR3aa: CASSPWTGANTEAFF
j_gene: TRBJ2-7; abundance: .; v_gene: TRBV7-9; d_gene: .; CDR3nt: TGTGCCAGCAGCTTAGGTCCGGGATTCGCCACCTACGAGCAGTACTTC; CDR3aa: CASSLGPGFATYEQYF
j_gene: TRBJ2-1; abundance: .; v_gene: TRBV9; d_gene: TRBD1; CDR3nt: TGTGCCAGCAGCGAGACCGGGACAGGGCTCAATGAGCAGTTCTTC; CDR3aa: CASSETGTGLNEQFF
j_gene: TRBJ1-2; abundance: .; v_gene: TRBV21-1; d_gene: .; CDR3nt: TGTGCCATCTACCGGGTTTTCTATGGCTACACCTTC; CDR3aa: CAIYRVFYGYTF
j_gene: TRBJ2-7; abundance: few; v_gene: TRBV23-1; d_gene: .; CDR3nt: TGCGCCAGCAGTCCGCGGTCTAACTACGAGCAGTACTTC; CDR3aa: CASSPRSNYEQYF
j_gene: TRBJ2-3; abundance: .; v_gene: TRBV7-2; d_gene: TRBD2; CDR3nt: TGTGCCAGCAGCTTAAGGCGGGGGGCTGCCGATACGCAGTATTTT; CDR3aa: CASSLRRGAADTQYF
j_gene: TRBJ2-1; abundance: .; v_gene: TRBV5-1; d_gene: .; CDR3nt: TGCGCCAGCCGGGACAACTACAATGAGCAGTTCTTC; CDR3aa: CASRDNYNEQFF
j_gene: TRBJ2-6; abundance: few; v_gene: TRBV15; d_gene: .; CDR3nt: TGTGCCACCAGCAGATGGGCAGCTGGGGCCAACGTCCTGACTTTC; CDR3aa: CATSRWAAGANVLTF
j_gene: TRBJ1-5; abundance: .; v_gene: TRBV6-6; d_gene: .; CDR3nt: TGTGCCAGCAGTTACTTAGATCAGCCCCAGCATTTT; CDR3aa: CASSYLDQPQHF
j_gene: TRBJ2-5; abundance: .; v_gene: TRBV2; d_gene: .; CDR3nt: TGTGCCAGCAGTGAGGGCCAGGCAGAGACCCAGTACTTC; CDR3aa: CASSEGQAETQYF
j_gene: TRBJ2-5; abundance: few; v_gene: TRBV6-5; d_gene: TRBD2; CDR3nt: TGTGCCAGCAGTTCCCCGGGACTAGCGGTCCGAGAGACCCAGTACTTC; CDR3aa: CASSSPGLAVRETQYF
j_gene: TRBJ2-7; abundance: .; v_gene: TRBV14; d_gene: .; CDR3nt: TGTGCCAGCAGCCATACCGCGGGGCAGTACTTC; CDR3aa: CASSHTAGQYF
j_gene: TRBJ1-4; abundance: .; v_gene: TRBV11-2; d_gene: .; CDR3nt: TGTGCCAGCAGCTTCCTTAATGAAAAACTGTTTTTT; CDR3aa: CASSFLNEKLFF
j_gene: TRBJ1-2; abundance: .; v_gene: TRBV30; d_gene: TRBD1; CDR3nt: TGTGCCTGGACCTCGGGAGGGGGCGCGATCGGTAAAGGCTACACCTTC; CDR3aa: CAWTSGGGAIGKGYTF
j_gene: TRBJ2-1; abundance: .; v_gene: TRBV5-1; d_gene: .; CDR3nt: TGCGCCAGCAGCGGCGGACCGGGAACTCTCAGCAATGAGCAGTTCTTC; CDR3aa: CASSGGPGTLSNEQFF
j_gene: TRBJ2-7; abundance: few; v_gene: TRBV5-1; d_gene: .; CDR3nt: TGCGCCAGCAAGACTGGAGGGGGCGGAGACGAGCAGTACTTC; CDR3aa: CASKTGGGGDEQYF